The TCR beta chain described here comes from a study of T cell changes during pregnancy in multiple sclerosis (dated 2019 in TCRdb). With regard to the full study: The study looked at changes in the T cell repertoire across pregnancy in women with multiple sclerosis.

The protocol used for the library was the immunoSEQ multiplex PCR assay. What TCRdb holds here is the immuneACCESS table cut down to in-frame rearrangements. Part of the clones is not present; checked against another copy, under half of the missing clones reflect an unresolved V gene, and the others are unexplained. The sample table shows 99,000 or so clones, and 80% to 95% are seen once. 0.99% of the sample belongs to the ten largest clones. Details on this clone: It lacks a known antigen. No much larger clone exists at a distance of one base, and base qualities are not known.

V loses 10 bases of germline sequence and J loses 2 bases, and the interval between the two ends is 14 bases. As encoded in the germline V gene, CDR1 is SNHLY while CDR2 is FYNNEI. The CDR3 spans 13 residues, from the cysteine through the phenylalanine. The CDR3 DNA has 39 bases and is translated from base 1. The sequence derives from a female donor with multiple sclerosis, enrolled in a pregnancy study. The material sequenced was peripheral blood, taken after pregnancy. The chain was built from TRBV2 and TRBJ1-1; TRBD1 is a possible D gene, resting on 6 matching bases. The nucleotide sequence is given as TGTGCCACCGAGTACAGGGTAAACACTGAAGCTTTCTTT. Its protein product is CATEYRVNTEAFF.